These 12 T cell receptor beta chains were all obtained from the same sample, sequenced in a study of shared T cell receptors in the human thymus (dated by TCRdb to the early 2020s). The library relied on the immunoSEQ multiplex PCR assay. TCRdb mirrors the immuneACCESS table, restricted to in-frame sequences. Some clones are absent from its copies; in checked studies, under half trace to an unresolved V gene, and the reason for the others is unknown. The sample data list almost 550,000 clones, and about four fifths of these were observed just once. The ten largest clones add up to about 0.013% of the sample. The sample was also linked to a second study, of human thymus T cells.

The material sequenced was thymocytes. The origin of the receptors is a boy under two years old with a congenital heart defect. Donor details come from another sample of the same person, matched by shared clones.

The rearrangement uses TRBV25-1 and TRBJ1-3; the D is unclear. The V end lost 5 bases, the J end lost 0 bases, and 8 bases lay between the germline ends. This CDR3 has 14 amino acids. The V gene's germline CDR1 is MGHDK and CDR2 SYGVNS. In DNA, the CDR3 is TGTGCCAGCAGTACGAAGAGCTCTGGAAACACCATATATTTT. This sequence encodes CASSTKSSGNTIYF. Together with reference TRBV25-1 and TRBJ1-3, the CDR3 gives the full variable domain: EADIYQTPRYLVIGTGKKITLECSQTMGHDKMYWYQQDPGMELHLIHYSYGVNSTEKGDLSSESTVSRIRTEHFPLTLESARPSHTSQYLCASSTKSSGNTIYFGEGSWLTVV.

The V gene is TRBV5-3, the J gene TRBJ2-2; D gene uncertain. TRBV5-3 is classed as an ORF, of uncertain function. This CDR3 is built from 16 residues. The V end lost 0 bases, the J end lost 5 bases, and 14 bases lay between the germline ends. The DNA for the CDR3 is TGTGCCAGAAGCTTGGCATTCTGCGGTTCAACCGGGGAGCTGTTTTTT. Translating gives CARSLAFCGSTGELFF.

The chain couples TRBV4-1 to TRBJ2-1, with D maybe TRBD2 (6 bases). From germline, CDR1 is MGHRA and CDR2 YSYEKL. CDR3 length: 16 amino acids. The V end was cut by 1 base, the J end by 5 bases, with 15 bases between. The CDR3: CASSQALADRHNEQFF. The CDR3 DNA reads as TGCGCCAGCAGCCAAGCTTTAGCGGACCGTCACAATGAGCAGTTCTTC.

The chain joins TRBV4-2 to TRBJ2-4, with D uncertain. The CDR3 has 15 residues. The V gene lost 0 bases and the J gene lost 8 bases, with 14 bases spanning the gap. Germline CDR1 reads LGHNA; CDR2 reads YNFKEQ. In nucleotides, the CDR3 is TGTGCCAGCAGCCAAGATTGGTACGTCACGGACATTCAGTACTTC. Translated, it gives CASSQDWYVTDIQYF.

This clone has only a few counts. This chain connects TRBV21-1 to TRBJ2-2; the tabulated D call, TRBD1, remains unverified against the DNA. TRBV21-1 is flagged as a pseudogene. The CDR3 consists of 20 residues. CDR3 sequence: CASSKVFPLDSTPYTGELFF. In nucleotides, the CDR3 is TGTGCCAGCAGCAAAGTATTCCCTCTCGACAGTACACCGTACACCGGGGAGCTGTTTTTT.

The chain carries TRBV7-9 and TRBJ1-1, with D unclear. The CDR3 covers 15 residues. Germline CDR1 SEHNR, CDR2 FQNEAQ (reference sequence). V was trimmed by 3 bases and J by 5 bases, leaving 16 bases between them. CDR3 residues: CASSLGPRGGTEAFF. The DNA of the CDR3 is TGTGCCAGCAGCTTGGGTCCTCGGGGAGGGACTGAAGCTTTCTTT.

CDR3 amino acids: CASSCSTASNYGYTF. As DNA, the CDR3 is TGTGCCAGCAGTTGCTCGACAGCTTCTAACTATGGCTACACCTTC. The V call is TRBV28, the J call TRBJ1-2; a possible D gene is TRBD1 (5 bases). In germline, CDR1 is MDHEN, CDR2 SYDVKM. V lost 4 bases and J lost 0, with 12 bases in between. The CDR3 totals 15 residues.

Worth noting for this clone: The same CDR3 arises from other DNA sequences in this sample as well. CDR3: CASSSTGTYEQYF. In DNA, the CDR3 is TGTGCCAGCAGTTCGACAGGCACCTACGAGCAGTACTTC. The chain carries TRBV28 and TRBJ2-7, with a tentative D call TRBD1 (6 bases). The V end was cut by 4 bases, the J end by 2 bases, with 9 bases between. This CDR3 is built from 13 residues. Germline assignment: CDR1 MDHEN and CDR2 SYDVKM.

This clone was counted once. This chain joins TRBV4-3 and TRBJ2-1, with 11 bases matching TRBD2. CDR1 and CDR2 (germline): LGHNA, YSLEER. Trimming at V came to 2 bases and at J to 7 bases, leaving 7 bases not matched to a gene. The CDR3 spans 16 residues. The CDR3 bases are TGCGCCAGCAGCCAAACACTAGCGGGAGCAGTGAATGAGCAGTTCTTC. Its protein product is CASSQTLAGAVNEQFF.

The V gene is TRBV4-2, the J gene TRBJ2-7; 13 bases line up with TRBD2. The CDR3 totals 16 residues. V shed 1 base, J shed 6 bases, and the junction held 6 bases outside the gene matches. Germline CDR1 is LGHNA and CDR2 is YNFKEQ. The CDR3 spells CASSQGYGTSGTEQYF. For the CDR3, the DNA is TGTGCCAGCAGCCAAGGTTATGGGACTAGCGGGACCGAGCAGTACTTC.

Worth noting for this clone: Other DNA sequences within the sample encode an identical CDR3. J is TRBJ2-3 and V is TRBV4-2, with 8 positions matching TRBD2. Germline assignment: CDR1 LGHNA and CDR2 YNFKEQ. There are 17 residues in the CDR3. The V segment lost 1 base and the J segment 4 bases; nucleotides outside the gene matches: 10. The CDR3 loop is CASSQAVVTSVPDTQYF. CDR3 DNA: TGTGCCAGCAGCCAAGCGGTCGTGACTAGCGTCCCAGATACGCAGTATTTT.

The chain has TRBV7-9 and TRBJ1-3; D is ambiguous. The CDR3 has 12 amino acids. CDR1 and CDR2 (germline): SEHNR, FQNEAQ (reference sequence). The V gene lost 1 base and the J gene lost 6 bases, with 4 bases spanning the gap. CDR3 sequence: CASSLDTNTIYF. The DNA for the CDR3 is TGTGCCAGCAGCTTAGACACAAACACCATATATTTT.